The 8 T cell receptor beta chains given below trace back to one sample, sequenced in a study of cytomegalovirus exposure and HLA in healthy donors. Libraries were prepared by immunoSEQ multiplex PCR; TCRdb keeps only in-frame clonotypes and omits some of them. The data contain some 80,000 clones, roughly 94% of them singletons. Sequenced: PBMCs. The receptors here all came from a woman under 30 in good health and CMV-seronegative.

V and J are TRBV7-2 and TRBJ1-6; TRBD1 matches 8 bases. J gave up 8 bases and V 5 bases, and 11 bases lay outside the gene matches. The CDR3 extends over 16 amino acids. Germline V gene data show CDR1 as SGHTA and CDR2 as FQGNSA. DNA of the CDR3: TGTGCCAGCAGCCCCAGGGGACAGGTTGCGCATTCACCCCTCCACTTT. Translated, it gives CASSPRGQVAHSPLHF.

The rearrangement joins TRBV5-4 to TRBJ2-3; D is ambiguous. The length of the CDR3 is 15 residues. The V and J ends lost 2 bases and 0 bases respectively, with 10 bases between them. Germline CDR1 SGHNT, CDR2 YYREEE (reference sequence). The DNA for the CDR3 is TGTGCCAGCAGCTTCCTGACAACTAGCACAGATACGCAGTATTTT. It encodes CASSFLTTSTDTQYF.

The rearrangement links TRBV5-3 to TRBJ2-7; D may be TRBD2 (6 bases). TRBV5-3 is identified as an open reading frame with a role that is uncertain. V gave up 0 bases and J gave up 6 bases, with 16 bases separating them. The CDR3 runs 15 residues. The CDR3 reads CARSLGLANPSEQYF. CDR3 coding DNA: TGTGCCAGAAGCTTGGGGCTAGCGAATCCCTCCGAGCAGTACTTC.

The J gene is TRBJ2-2, the V gene TRBV28; 9 nucleotides agree with TRBD1. CDR3 size: 15 residues. Germline loops: CDR1 MDHEN, CDR2 SYDVKM. V dropped 6 bases and J dropped 5; count of bases not matched to a gene: 7. Here the CDR3 DNA reads TGTGCCAGCAGACAGGGGGCGAGGGTTACCGGGGAGCTGTTTTTT. This encodes CASRQGARVTGELFF.

This chain links TRBV10-3 with TRBJ1-1; TRBD1 matches at 7 bases. V dropped 3 bases and J dropped 0; count of bases not matched to a gene: 10. The CDR3 covers 17 residues. The germline V gene encodes CDR1 ENHRY and CDR2 SYGVKD. Written as DNA, the CDR3 is TGTGCCATCAGTGAAGGCAGGACAGGTGACATGAACACTGAAGCTTTCTTT. This translates into CAISEGRTGDMNTEAFF.

V and J are TRBV6-1 and TRBJ2-2, with D uncertain. Germline V gene sequence: CDR1 MNHNS, CDR2 SASEGT. This CDR3 is 13 amino acids long. V gave up 4 bases and J gave up 6 bases, with 9 bases separating them. Here the CDR3 reads CASSVQVAGELFF. The CDR3 coding sequence is TGTGCCAGCAGTGTACAAGTTGCCGGGGAGCTGTTTTTT.

The chain combines TRBV7-8 with TRBJ1-1, with a tentative D call TRBD1 (5 bases). CDR3 length equals 14 residues. Trimming cost V 4 bases and J 3 bases, with 12 bases left between them. The germline CDR1 and CDR2 sequences are SGHVS and FQNEAQ. CDR3 in amino acids: CASSSPGGYTEAFF. The CDR3 DNA reads TGTGCCAGCAGCTCCCCGGGGGGGTACACTGAAGCTTTCTTT.

V gene TRBV28 combines with J gene TRBJ2-2; 9 bases are shared with TRBD1. The CDR3 runs to 15 residues. V was clipped by 6 bases and J by 2 bases; unmatched bases: 4. Looked up from germline, CDR1 is MDHEN and CDR2 is SYDVKM. The CDR3 reads CASRNRGLNTGELFF. CDR3 sequence (DNA): TGTGCCAGCAGGAACAGGGGGCTTAACACCGGGGAGCTGTTTTTT.